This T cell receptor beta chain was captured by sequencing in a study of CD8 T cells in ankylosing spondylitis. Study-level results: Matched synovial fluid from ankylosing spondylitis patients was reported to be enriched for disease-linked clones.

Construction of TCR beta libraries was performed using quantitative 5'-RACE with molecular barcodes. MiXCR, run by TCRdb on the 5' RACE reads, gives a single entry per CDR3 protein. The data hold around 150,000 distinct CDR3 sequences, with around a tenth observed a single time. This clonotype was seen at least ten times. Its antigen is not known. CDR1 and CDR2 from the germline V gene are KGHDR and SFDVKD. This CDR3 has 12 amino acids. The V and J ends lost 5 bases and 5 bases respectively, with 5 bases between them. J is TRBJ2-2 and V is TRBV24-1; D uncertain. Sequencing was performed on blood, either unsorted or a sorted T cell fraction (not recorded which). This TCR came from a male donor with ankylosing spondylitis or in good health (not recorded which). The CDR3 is CATSGVTGELFF. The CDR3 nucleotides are TGTGCCACCAGTGGTGTGACCGGGGAGCTGTTTTTT.